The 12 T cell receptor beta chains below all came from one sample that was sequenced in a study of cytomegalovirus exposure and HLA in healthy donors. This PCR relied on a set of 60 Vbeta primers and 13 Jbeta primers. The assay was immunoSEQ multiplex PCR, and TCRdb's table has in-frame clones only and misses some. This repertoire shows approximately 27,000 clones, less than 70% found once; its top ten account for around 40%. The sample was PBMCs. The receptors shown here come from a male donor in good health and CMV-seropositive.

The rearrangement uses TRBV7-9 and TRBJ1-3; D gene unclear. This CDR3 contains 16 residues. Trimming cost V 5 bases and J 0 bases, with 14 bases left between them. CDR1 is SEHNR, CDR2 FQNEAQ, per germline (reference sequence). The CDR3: CASSPPGLGSGNTIYF. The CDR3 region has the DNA TGTGCCAGCAGCCCTCCGGGGTTAGGCTCTGGAAACACCATATATTTT.

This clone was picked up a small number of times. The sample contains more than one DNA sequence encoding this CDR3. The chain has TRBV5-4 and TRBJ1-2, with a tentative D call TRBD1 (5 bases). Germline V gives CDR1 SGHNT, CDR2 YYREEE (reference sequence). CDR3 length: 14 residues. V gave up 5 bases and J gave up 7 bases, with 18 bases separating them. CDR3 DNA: TGTGCCAGCAGTCGTATAGGGGAACGGCGTGGCTACACCTTC. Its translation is CASSRIGERRGYTF.

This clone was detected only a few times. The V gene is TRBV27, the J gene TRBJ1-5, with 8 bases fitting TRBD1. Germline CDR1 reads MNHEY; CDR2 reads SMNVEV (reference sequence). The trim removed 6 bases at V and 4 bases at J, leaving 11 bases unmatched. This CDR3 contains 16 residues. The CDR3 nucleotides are TGTGCCAGCAGGCCAAGCTATGGACAGGGAAATCAGCCCCAGCATTTT. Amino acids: CASRPSYGQGNQPQHF.

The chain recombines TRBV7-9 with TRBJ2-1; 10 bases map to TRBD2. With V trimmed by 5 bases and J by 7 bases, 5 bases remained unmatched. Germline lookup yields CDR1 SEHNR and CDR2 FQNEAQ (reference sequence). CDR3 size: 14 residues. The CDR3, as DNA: TGTGCCAGCAGCCAGGGACTAGCGATTAATGAGCAGTTCTTC. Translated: CASSQGLAINEQFF.

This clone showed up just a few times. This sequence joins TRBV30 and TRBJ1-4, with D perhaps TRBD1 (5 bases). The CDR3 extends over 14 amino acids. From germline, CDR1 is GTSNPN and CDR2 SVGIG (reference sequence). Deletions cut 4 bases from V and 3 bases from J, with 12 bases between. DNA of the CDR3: TGTGCCTGGAACCCGGGACTGTCTAATGAAAAACTGTTTTTT. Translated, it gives CAWNPGLSNEKLFF.

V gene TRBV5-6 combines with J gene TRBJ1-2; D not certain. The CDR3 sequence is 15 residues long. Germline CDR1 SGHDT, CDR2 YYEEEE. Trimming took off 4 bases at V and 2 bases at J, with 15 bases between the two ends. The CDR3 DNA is TGTGCCAGCAGCACACTAGCCCAAGAAAACTATGGCTACACCTTC. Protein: CASSTLAQENYGYTF.

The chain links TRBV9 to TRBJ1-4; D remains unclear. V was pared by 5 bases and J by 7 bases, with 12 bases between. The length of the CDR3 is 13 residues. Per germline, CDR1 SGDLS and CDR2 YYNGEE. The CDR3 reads CASSRGGSEKLFF. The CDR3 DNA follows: TGTGCCAGCAGTCGTGGAGGGAGTGAAAAACTGTTTTTT. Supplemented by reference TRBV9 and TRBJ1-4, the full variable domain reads DSGVTQTPKHLITATGQRVTLRCSPRSGDLSVYWYQQSLDQGLQFLIQYYNGEERAKGNILERFSAQQFPDLHSELNLSSLELGDSALYFCASSRGGSEKLFFGSGTQLSVL.

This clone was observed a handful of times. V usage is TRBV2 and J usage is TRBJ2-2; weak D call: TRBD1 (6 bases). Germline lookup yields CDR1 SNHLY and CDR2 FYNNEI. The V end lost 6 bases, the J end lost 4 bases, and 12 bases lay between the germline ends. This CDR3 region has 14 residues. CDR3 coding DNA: TGTGCCAGCAGGCCCACAGGGTCCACCGGGGAGCTGTTTTTT. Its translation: CASRPTGSTGELFF.

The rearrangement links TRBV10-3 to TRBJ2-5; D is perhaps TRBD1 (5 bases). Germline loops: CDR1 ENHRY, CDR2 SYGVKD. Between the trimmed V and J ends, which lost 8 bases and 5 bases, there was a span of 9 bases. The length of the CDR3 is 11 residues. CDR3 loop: CAIQGRETQYF. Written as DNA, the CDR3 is TGTGCCATCCAGGGTCGGGAGACCCAGTACTTC.

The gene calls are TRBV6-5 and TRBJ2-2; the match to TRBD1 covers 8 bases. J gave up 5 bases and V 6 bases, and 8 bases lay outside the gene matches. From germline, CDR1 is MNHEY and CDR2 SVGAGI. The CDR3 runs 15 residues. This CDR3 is CASSPADRVTGELFF. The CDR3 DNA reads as TGTGCCAGCAGCCCAGCGGACAGGGTTACCGGGGAGCTGTTTTTT.

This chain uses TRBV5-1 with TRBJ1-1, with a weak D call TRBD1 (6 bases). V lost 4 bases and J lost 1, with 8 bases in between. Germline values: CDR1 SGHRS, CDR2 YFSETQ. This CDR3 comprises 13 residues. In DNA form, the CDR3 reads TGCGCCAGCAGCCAACAGGGGAACACTGAAGCTTTCTTT. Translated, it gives CASSQQGNTEAFF. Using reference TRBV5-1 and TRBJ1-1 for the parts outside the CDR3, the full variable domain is KAGVTQTPRYLIKTRGQQVTLSCSPISGHRSVSWYQQTPGQGLQFLFEYFSETQRNKGNFPGRFSGRQFSNSRSEMNVSTLELGDSALYLCASSQQGNTEAFFGQGTRLTVV.

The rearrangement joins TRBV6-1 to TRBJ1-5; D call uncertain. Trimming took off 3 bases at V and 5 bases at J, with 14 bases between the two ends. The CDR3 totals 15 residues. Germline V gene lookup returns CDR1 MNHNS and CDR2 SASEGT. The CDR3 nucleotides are TGTGCCAGCAGTGATGTCGGCCGGCTAGATCAGCCCCAGCATTTT. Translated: CASSDVGRLDQPQHF.